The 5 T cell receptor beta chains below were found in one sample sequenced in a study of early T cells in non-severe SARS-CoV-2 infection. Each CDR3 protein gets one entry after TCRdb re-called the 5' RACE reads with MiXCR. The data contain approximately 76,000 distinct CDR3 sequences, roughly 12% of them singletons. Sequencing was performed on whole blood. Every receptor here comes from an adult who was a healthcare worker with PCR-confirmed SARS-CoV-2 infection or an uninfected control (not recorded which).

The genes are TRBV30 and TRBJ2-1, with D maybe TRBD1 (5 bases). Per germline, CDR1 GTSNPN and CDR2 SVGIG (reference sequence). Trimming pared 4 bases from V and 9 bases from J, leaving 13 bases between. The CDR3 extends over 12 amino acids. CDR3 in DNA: TGTGCCTGGACGTCGACAGTGGGTGAGCAGTTCTTC. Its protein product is CAWTSTVGEQFF.

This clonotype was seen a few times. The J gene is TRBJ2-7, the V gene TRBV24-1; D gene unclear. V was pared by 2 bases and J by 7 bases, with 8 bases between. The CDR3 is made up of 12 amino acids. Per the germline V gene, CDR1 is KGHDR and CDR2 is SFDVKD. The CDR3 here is CATSDSDGEQYF. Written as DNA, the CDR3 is TGTGCCACCAGTGATTCCGACGGAGAGCAGTACTTC.

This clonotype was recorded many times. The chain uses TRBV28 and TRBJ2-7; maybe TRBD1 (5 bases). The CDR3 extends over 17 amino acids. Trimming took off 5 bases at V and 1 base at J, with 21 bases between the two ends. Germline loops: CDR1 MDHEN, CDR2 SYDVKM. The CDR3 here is CASSPMRRRVTSYEQYF. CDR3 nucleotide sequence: TGTGCCAGCAGTCCTATGAGACGCAGGGTCACTTCCTACGAGCAGTACTTC.

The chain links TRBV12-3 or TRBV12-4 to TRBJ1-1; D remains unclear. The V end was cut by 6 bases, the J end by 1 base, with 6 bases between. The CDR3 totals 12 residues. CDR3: CASRWGNTEAFF. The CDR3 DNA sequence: TGTGCCAGCAGGTGGGGGAACACTGAAGCTTTCTTT.

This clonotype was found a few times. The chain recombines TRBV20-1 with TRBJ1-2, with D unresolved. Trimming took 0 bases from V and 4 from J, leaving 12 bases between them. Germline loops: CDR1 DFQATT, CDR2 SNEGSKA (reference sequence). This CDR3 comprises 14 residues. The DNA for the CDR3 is TGCAGTGCTAGAGATATCCAAGTTGGCTATGGCTACACCTTC. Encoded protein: CSARDIQVGYGYTF.